These 8 T cell receptor beta chains share one sample of origin, sequenced in a study of blood T cell repertoires in COVID-19. Assay: immunoSEQ multiplex PCR; the TCRdb copy retains only in-frame clones and omits some. The sample includes around 94,000 clones, more than 80% of them seen just once. Sequencing input: peripheral blood. The receptors come from a human donor in a cohort sampled during active COVID-19.

This clone was picked up one time. The rearrangement links TRBV11-2 to TRBJ1-1; TRBD1 might be the D (5 bases). Trimming removed 1 base from V and 4 bases from J, with 16 bases in between. Germline CDR1 is SGHAT and CDR2 is FQNNGV. The CDR3 spans 16 residues. The CDR3 sequence: CASSLVLSGVGTEAFF. The CDR3 coding sequence is TGTGCCAGCAGCTTAGTGCTATCGGGGGTTGGCACTGAAGCTTTCTTT.

This sequence joins TRBV5-4 and TRBJ1-4; 8 nucleotides line up with TRBD1. In germline, CDR1 is SGHNT, CDR2 YYREEE (reference sequence). CDR3 length equals 15 residues. V dropped 4 bases and J dropped 0; count of bases not matched to a gene: 2. CDR3 region: CASSPTGATNEKLFF. The DNA of the CDR3 is TGTGCCAGCAGCCCGACAGGGGCAACTAATGAAAAACTGTTTTTT.

The chain employs TRBV29-1 and TRBJ2-5; TRBD2 might be the D (5 bases). In germline, CDR1 is SQVTM, CDR2 ANQGSEA. CDR3 length: 12 amino acids. The ends were cut back, 7 bases at V and 1 base at J, with 10 bases in the middle. This chain's CDR3 is CSAKSGQETQYF. Here the CDR3 DNA reads TGCAGCGCCAAGAGCGGCCAAGAGACCCAGTACTTC.

J is TRBJ2-5 and V is TRBV12-5; the match to TRBD2 covers 10 bases. The CDR3 consists of 18 residues. Germline V gene sequence: CDR1 LGHNT, CDR2 FRNRAP. The V segment lost 2 bases and the J segment 4 bases; nucleotides outside the gene matches: 13. The CDR3 DNA is TGTGCTAGTGGTTTGAGCTCAGCGGGGGGGCGTTTGGGAGAGACCCAGTACTTC. Translated: CASGLSSAGGRLGETQYF.

This sequence joins TRBV18 and TRBJ1-6, with 9 bases identical to TRBD1. V dropped 4 bases and J dropped 7; count of bases not matched to a gene: 2. This CDR3 is 14 amino acids long. Germline V lookup: CDR1 KGHSH, CDR2 LQKENI. This CDR3 reads CASSLGQGNSPLHF. CDR3 in DNA: TGTGCCAGCTCACTCGGACAGGGGAATTCACCCCTCCACTTT.

This clone has just a few counts. This sequence joins TRBV11-2 and TRBJ2-3; D remains unclear. The CDR3 consists of 12 residues. V was cut by 3 bases and J by 6 bases, with 7 bases left in between. Germline V gives CDR1 SGHAT, CDR2 FQNNGV. CDR3 loop: CASSFGYDTQYF. The CDR3 region has the DNA TGTGCCAGCAGCTTCGGGTACGATACGCAGTATTTT.

The rearrangement uses TRBV4-2 and TRBJ2-1; no definite D call. The CDR3 is 14 residues long. The germline gives CDR1 LGHNA, CDR2 YNFKEQ. The V and J ends lost 3 bases and 6 bases respectively, with 12 bases between them. This CDR3 is CASSQTPELNEQFF. The DNA of the CDR3 is TGTGCCAGCAGCCAGACACCCGAACTCAATGAGCAGTTCTTC.

The CDR3 protein is CASSSYRDSNQPQHF. CDR3 coding DNA: TGTGCCAGTAGTTCCTACAGGGATAGCAATCAGCCCCAGCATTTT. The chain has TRBV19 and TRBJ1-5, with D perhaps TRBD1 (6 bases). Germline loops: CDR1 LNHDA, CDR2 SQIVND (reference sequence). Trimming stripped 5 bases from V and 0 bases from J, with 11 bases between. This CDR3 has 15 residues.